These 4 T cell receptor beta chains were all obtained from the same sample, sequenced in a study of response to subunit inactivated influenza vaccine (dated by TCRdb to between 2018 and 2020). Library prep was done by RT-PCR. Sequencing instrument: Illumina HiSeq 2500. TCRdb cleaned the public reads at Q25 with fastp, built clones with MiXCR and kept in-frame beta chains. For every CDR3 protein sequence, its rows merge into one entry that carries the most common genes and DNA. This sample lists about 520,000 distinct CDR3 sequences; approximately 7.8% were detected once. Around 13% of the sample comes from the top ten. The material was PBMCs from blood, obtained less than 30 months after vaccination. These receptors came from a man aged 45 to 70 who received an inactivated influenza vaccine. Donor details come from another sample of the same person, matched by shared clones.

In its sample, this clonotype was seen many times. The genes are TRBV9 and TRBJ2-3; 14 positions agree with TRBD2. Germline CDR1 SGDLS, CDR2 YYNGEE. The CDR3 consists of 17 residues. The J segment lost 4 bases and the V segment lost 4 bases, leaving 8 bases of the junction unmatched. Written as DNA, the CDR3 is TGTGCCAGCAGCACTCGGACTAGCGGGGGGTCATCAGATACGCAGTATTTT. Translation: CASSTRTSGGSSDTQYF.

V usage is TRBV4-3 and J usage is TRBJ2-1; 11 bases match TRBD2. The CDR3 has 17 amino acids. V lost 0 bases, J lost 7 bases, and 8 bases stayed unmatched. Looked up from germline, CDR1 is LGHNA and CDR2 is YSLEER. In nucleotides, the CDR3 is TGCGCCAGCAGCCAAGATTTAGCGGGAGGGCCTGTTAATGAGCAGTTCTTC. The encoded protein is CASSQDLAGGPVNEQFF.

This clonotype has only a few counts. The chain recombines TRBV28 with TRBJ2-1; 10 bases are shared with TRBD2. CDR1 MDHEN and CDR2 SYDVKM come from the germline V gene. CDR3 size: 15 residues. The trim removed 5 bases at V and 7 bases at J, leaving 8 bases unmatched. CDR3 loop: CASSPGGLASNEQFF. The DNA of the CDR3 is TGTGCCAGCAGTCCTGGGGGACTAGCGTCTAATGAGCAGTTCTTC.

Ten or more counts support this clonotype. V and J are TRBV25-1 and TRBJ1-2, with D unresolved. This CDR3 is built from 14 residues. The germline V and J ends were trimmed by 1 base and 4 bases, with 10 bases remaining between them. Germline loops: CDR1 MGHDK, CDR2 SYGVNS. CDR3 region: CASSELGGTYGYTF. CDR3 sequence (DNA): TGTGCCAGCAGTGAATTGGGCGGAACCTATGGCTACACCTTC.